The 28 T cell receptor beta chains given below trace back to one sample, sequenced in a study of beta chain features in type 1 diabetes. Notes on the study in general: Moderately but significantly shorter TCRB CDR3s were found in Type 1 diabetes patients in all four CD4+ subsets.

The isolated RNA, all of it, was reverse transcribed, so expressed TCRB transcripts were what got sequenced. Generated by immunoSEQ multiplex PCR, the TCRdb table keeps only in-frame clones and is missing some. The sample lists 50,000 to 70,000 clones, approximately 52% occurring once. The antigens these receptors bind are not known. Material for sequencing was Tregs from blood. These receptors were obtained from a woman aged 40 to 50 with type 1 diabetes.

This clone has a handful of counts. CDR3 loop: CASSVLAGDNEQFF. Written as DNA, the CDR3 is TGTGCCAGCAGCGTACTAGCGGGGGACAATGAGCAGTTCTTC. The rearrangement links TRBV9 to TRBJ2-1; 10 bases are a match to TRBD2. Trimming removed 1 base from V and 5 bases from J; junction bases left unmatched: 0. The CDR3 loop spans 14 amino acids. CDR1 is SGDLS and CDR2 is YYNGEE in the germline V gene.

The V and J genes are TRBV7-8 and TRBJ1-2; a possible D gene is TRBD1 (6 bases). The ends were cut back, 1 base at V and 4 bases at J, with 25 bases in the middle. There are 19 residues in the CDR3. Germline V gene sequence: CDR1 SGHVS, CDR2 FQNEAQ. The CDR3 nucleotides read TGTGCCAGCAGCTTAGGGGGGCGAACGGTAACGACGGATTTCTATGGCTACACCTTC. Its protein is CASSLGGRTVTTDFYGYTF.

In its sample, this clone was seen a few times. The DNA of the CDR3 is TGCGCCAGCAGCCAAGATGGGACAACAGATACGCAGTATTTT. Protein sequence: CASSQDGTTDTQYF. The chain recombines TRBV4-1 with TRBJ2-3, with D tentatively TRBD1 (6 bases). Germline V gene lookup returns CDR1 MGHRA and CDR2 YSYEKL. The ends were cut back, 0 bases at V and 3 bases at J, with 7 bases in the middle. The CDR3 contains 14 residues.

The CDR3 region has the DNA TGTGCCAGTAGTATACGTCCCGGGACAGGGTCGAACACTGAAGCTTTCTTT. It specifies CASSIRPGTGSNTEAFF. This chain connects TRBV19 to TRBJ1-1; the match to TRBD1 covers 9 bases. The CDR3 extends over 17 amino acids. CDR1 and CDR2 from the germline V gene are LNHDA and SQIVND (reference sequence). V lost 2 bases to trimming and J lost 1 base; unmatched junction nucleotides: 8.

The rearrangement joins TRBV29-1 to TRBJ2-3; possibly TRBD1 for D (6 bases). This CDR3 spans 13 amino acids. The V gene's germline CDR1 is SQVTM and CDR2 ANQGSEA. V lost 5 bases to trimming and J lost 2 bases, with 11 bases between them. CDR3 loop: CSVQGINTDTQYF. The CDR3 nucleotides read TGCAGCGTTCAGGGGATCAACACAGATACGCAGTATTTT.

The J gene is TRBJ2-1, the V gene TRBV7-8; tentatively, D is TRBD2 (6 bases). Germline CDR1 and CDR2: SGHVS and FQNEAQ. Trimming took 1 base from V and 8 from J, leaving 18 bases between them. The CDR3 extends over 16 amino acids. CDR3 DNA sequence: TGTGCCAGCAGCTTAGAATTGAACCGTGGAGGGGATGAGCAGTTCTTC. This gives the protein CASSLELNRGGDEQFF.

The V and J genes are TRBV7-2 and TRBJ1-5; 9 positions match TRBD1. J lost 5 bases, V lost 4 bases, and 9 bases had no gene match. The V gene's germline CDR1 is SGHTA and CDR2 FQGNSA. The CDR3 extends over 16 amino acids. The CDR3 protein is CASSSFYRDRDQPQHF. CDR3 bases: TGTGCCAGCAGCTCCTTCTACCGGGACAGGGATCAGCCCCAGCATTTT.

The rearrangement links TRBV9 to TRBJ2-5, with 8 bases aligning to TRBD2. CDR1 is SGDLS and CDR2 is YYNGEE in the germline V gene. The J segment lost 7 bases and the V segment lost 2 bases, leaving 7 bases of the junction unmatched. The CDR3 is 14 residues long. CDR3 sequence reads: CASSVGRGVGTQYF. The CDR3 bases are TGTGCCAGCAGCGTCGGGCGGGGGGTAGGGACCCAGTACTTC. Full variable domain (rest looked up from reference TRBV9 and TRBJ2-5): DSGVTQTPKHLITATGQRVTLRCSPRSGDLSVYWYQQSLDQGLQFLIQYYNGEERAKGNILERFSAQQFPDLHSELNLSSLELGDSALYFCASSVGRGVGTQYFGPGTRLLVL.

Only a few counts were recorded for this clone. The chain is built from TRBV7-2 and TRBJ2-2; TRBD2 matches 8 bases. The V gene end was trimmed by 3 bases and the J gene end by 4 bases; junction bases not matched to a gene: 4. The CDR3 has 15 amino acids. The germline V gene has CDR1 SGHTA and CDR2 FQGNSA. Here the CDR3 DNA reads TGTGCCAGCAGCTTTGGACTAGCCCTCACCGGGGAGCTGTTTTTT. It specifies CASSFGLALTGELFF. Supplemented by reference TRBV7-2 and TRBJ2-2, the full variable domain reads GAGVSQSPSNKVTEKGKDVELRCDPISGHTALYWYRQSLGQGLEFLIYFQGNSAPDKSGLPSDRFSAERTGGSVSTLTIQRTQQEDSAVYLCASSFGLALTGELFFGEGSRLTVL.

The V gene is TRBV5-1, the J gene TRBJ1-4; 8 bases are shared with TRBD1. This CDR3 region has 14 residues. V was clipped by 4 bases and J by 7 bases; unmatched bases: 6. Germline CDR1 and CDR2: SGHRS and YFSETQ. The CDR3 nucleotides are TGCGCCAGCAGCGTGACAGGGGCCCGTGAAAAACTGTTTTTT. It translates to CASSVTGAREKLFF.

The V gene is TRBV7-2, the J gene TRBJ1-2, with D possibly matching TRBD1 (5 bases). The CDR3 sequence is 14 residues long. CDR1 and CDR2 (germline): SGHTA, FQGNSA. V was trimmed by 1 base and J by 2 bases, leaving 8 bases between them. The CDR3 DNA sequence: TGTGCCAGCAGCTTAGGGGCAGGGAACTATGGCTACACCTTC. Translating gives CASSLGAGNYGYTF.

This clone was seen a few times. This rearrangement joins TRBV19 to TRBJ2-1; D perhaps matches TRBD2 (6 bases). The V gene's germline CDR1 is LNHDA and CDR2 SQIVND (reference sequence). CDR3 length: 14 residues. Trimming removed 2 bases at V and 6 bases at J, with 11 bases between. The CDR3, as DNA: TGTGCCAGTAGTATAAGGGAGGCGTCCAATGAGCAGTTCTTC. Translated, it gives CASSIREASNEQFF. Filled out from reference TRBV19 and TRBJ2-1, the complete variable domain reads DGGITQSPKYLFRKEGQNVTLSCEQNLNHDAMYWYRQDPGQGLRLIYYSQIVNDFQKGDIAEGYSVSREKKESFPLTVTSAQKNPTAFYLCASSIREASNEQFFGPGTRLTVL.

The CDR3, as DNA: TGTGCCAGCAGCCAAGTTGACAGGGCGTTCGGACATGGCTACACCTTC. Encoded protein: CASSQVDRAFGHGYTF. V gene TRBV4-2 combines with J gene TRBJ1-2; 7 bases agree with TRBD1. The CDR3 loop spans 16 amino acids. CDR1 and CDR2 (germline): LGHNA, YNFKEQ. V shed 1 base, J shed 6 bases, and the junction held 11 bases outside the gene matches.

The chain is built from TRBV6-6 and TRBJ2-7; 7 bases are a match to TRBD1. CDR3 length: 15 amino acids. Germline CDR1 and CDR2: MNHNY and SVGAGI (reference sequence). The trim removed 2 bases at V and 6 bases at J, leaving 10 bases unmatched. The CDR3 loop is CASSYTGQAVGEQYF. The CDR3, as DNA: TGTGCCAGCAGTTACACCGGACAGGCAGTGGGCGAGCAGTACTTC.

The CDR3 here is CASRNFPGTDSEQFF. The DNA of the CDR3 is TGTGCCAGTAGGAACTTCCCAGGGACAGATAGTGAGCAGTTCTTC. The V and J genes are TRBV19 and TRBJ2-1; 7 bases agree with TRBD1. J gave up 9 bases and V 6 bases, and 14 bases lay outside the gene matches. Germline V gene lookup returns CDR1 LNHDA and CDR2 SQIVND (reference sequence). This CDR3 spans 15 amino acids.

The V call is TRBV18, the J call TRBJ1-1, with 9 bases fitting TRBD1. Per germline, CDR1 KGHSH and CDR2 LQKENI. The V and J ends lost 6 bases and 8 bases, in that order; junction bases with no gene match: 10. The CDR3 spans 14 residues. CDR3 protein: CASSPTPTGGEAFF. CDR3 in DNA: TGTGCCAGCTCTCCGACCCCTACAGGGGGCGAAGCTTTCTTT. Full variable domain (outside the CDR3, taken from reference TRBV18 and TRBJ1-1): NAGVMQNPRHLVRRRGQEARLRCSPMKGHSHVYWYRQLPEEGLKFMVYLQKENIIDESGMPKERFSAEFPKEGPSILRIQQVVRGDSAAYFCASSPTPTGGEAFFGQGTRLTVV.

The V gene is TRBV23-1, the J gene TRBJ1-1; 8 bases are a match to TRBD1. TRBV23-1 qualifies as an ORF whose function is uncertain. The CDR3 runs 16 residues. With 2 bases clipped from V and 5 bases from J, the junction kept 10 bases outside the gene matches. The CDR3, as DNA: TGCGCCAGCAGTCAACTCCCCGGACAGGGAAAGACTGAAGCTTTCTTT. Its translation: CASSQLPGQGKTEAFF.

The genes are TRBV29-1 and TRBJ2-7, with 10 bases lining up with TRBD1. With V trimmed by 5 bases and J by 0 bases, 7 bases remained unmatched. Germline V gene lookup returns CDR1 SQVTM and CDR2 ANQGSEA. This CDR3 contains 15 residues. CDR3 region: CSVSGGTGDSYEQYF. In DNA form, the CDR3 reads TGCAGCGTTTCAGGGGGGACAGGGGACTCCTACGAGCAGTACTTC.

The chain links TRBV7-3 to TRBJ2-3; 8 bases agree with TRBD2. Germline CDR1 and CDR2: SGHTA and FQGTGA. V shed 3 bases, J shed 6 bases, and the junction held 5 bases outside the gene matches. The CDR3 has 14 amino acids. CDR3 protein: CASSFTSGPDTQYF. Written as DNA, the CDR3 is TGTGCCAGCAGCTTCACTAGCGGCCCGGATACGCAGTATTTT.

A few counts support this clone. The rearrangement links TRBV6-5 to TRBJ2-3; TRBD1 aligns across 7 bases. The CDR3 is made up of 15 amino acids. The germline V gene has CDR1 MNHEY and CDR2 SVGAGI. Germline trimming cut 6 bases from V and 3 bases from J; bases unmatched to any gene: 9. This CDR3 is CASSRQGFGTDTQYF. In DNA form, the CDR3 reads TGTGCCAGCAGCAGACAGGGATTCGGGACAGATACGCAGTATTTT.

The chain combines TRBV7-7 with TRBJ2-2, with 8 positions matching TRBD1. J gave up 2 bases and V 5 bases, and 4 bases lay outside the gene matches. From germline, CDR1 is SSHAT and CDR2 FNYEAQ (reference sequence). The length of the CDR3 is 15 residues. The CDR3 region has the DNA TGTGCCAGCAGCCCGGGACAGGCAAACACCGGGGAGCTGTTTTTT. It is translated as CASSPGQANTGELFF.

The rearrangement links TRBV18 to TRBJ1-1; tentatively, D is TRBD1 (6 bases). V was clipped by 3 bases and J by 2 bases, with 16 bases between them. Germline CDR1 KGHSH, CDR2 LQKENI. The CDR3 runs to 16 residues. CDR3 coding DNA: TGTGCCAGCTCACCTCTCCAGACAGGCTATAACACTGAAGCTTTCTTT. It encodes CASSPLQTGYNTEAFF.

The chain links TRBV28 to TRBJ1-5, with 8 positions matching TRBD1. With 3 bases clipped from V and 4 bases from J, the junction kept 5 bases outside the gene matches. The CDR3 is 15 residues long. Germline V lookup: CDR1 MDHEN, CDR2 SYDVKM. The CDR3 nucleotides are TGTGCCAGCAGTTTGGGACAGGAAAGAAATCAGCCCCAGCATTTT. Translation: CASSLGQERNQPQHF.

This clone was seen only a few times. The chain recombines TRBV5-1 with TRBJ2-3; D might be TRBD1 (6 bases). There are 17 residues in the CDR3. Germline V lookup: CDR1 SGHRS, CDR2 YFSETQ. Trimming took off 4 bases at V and 2 bases at J, with 20 bases between the two ends. CDR3 DNA: TGCGCCAGCAGCCCCGGACAGATATCAGGCCTCACAGATACGCAGTATTTT. Translation gives CASSPGQISGLTDTQYF.

The chain combines TRBV7-9 with TRBJ2-1, with 7 bases fitting TRBD2. The CDR3 runs 15 residues. Trimming took 2 bases from V and 8 from J; bases not matched to a gene: 9. Germline V lookup: CDR1 SEHNR, CDR2 FQNEAQ (reference sequence). CDR3 sequence (DNA): TGTGCCAGCAGCTTACGGAGGCTAGCGGCGGATGAGCAGTTCTTC. Translated, it gives CASSLRRLAADEQFF.

The rearrangement links TRBV5-6 to TRBJ2-2; D gene uncertain. This CDR3 contains 16 residues. The germline V and J ends were trimmed by 1 base and 5 bases, with 15 bases remaining between them. The germline CDR1 and CDR2 sequences are SGHDT and YYEEEE. CDR3 sequence (DNA): TGTGCCAGCAGCTTGTATCCAGGATCCCCAACCGGGGAGCTGTTTTTT. This encodes CASSLYPGSPTGELFF.

The CDR3 region is CASSLGRLAGVADTQYF. The CDR3 DNA reads as TGTGCCAGCAGCTTAGGCCGACTAGCGGGGGTGGCAGATACGCAGTATTTT. The genes are TRBV7-2 and TRBJ2-3; TRBD2 aligns across 12 bases. Germline loops: CDR1 SGHTA, CDR2 FQGNSA. This CDR3 comprises 17 residues. The trim removed 1 base at V and 4 bases at J, leaving 6 bases unmatched.

This clone showed up just a few times. This chain joins TRBV2 and TRBJ2-2, with a weak D call TRBD2 (5 bases). Trimming took off 5 bases at V and 1 base at J, with 8 bases between the two ends. This CDR3 has 14 residues. Germline V lookup: CDR1 SNHLY, CDR2 FYNNEI. The CDR3 loop is CASSFGLNTGELFF. DNA for the CDR3: TGTGCCAGCAGTTTCGGACTGAACACCGGGGAGCTGTTTTTT.